Listed below are T cell receptor beta chains from one sample, sequenced in a study of immune characteristics of hereditary and idiopathic chronic pancreatitis. Here immunoSEQ multiplex PCR was the method, and the copy in TCRdb shows in-frame clones only, minus some. The repertoire consists of approximately 2,000 clones, with 60% to 80% occurring once and the leading ten covering around a sixth. Sequenced sample: pancreas tissue with idiopathic chronic pancreatitis. These receptors all come from a human donor with chronic pancreatitis. CDR3s include the opening cysteine and the closing phenylalanine or tryptophan. D genes are given only for firm matches. Only some rows state a clone size, as once, few, many or a class for expanded clones.

size: -
D: -
V: TRBV27
J: TRBJ2-5
DNA: TGTGCCAGCAGTTCCGAGTGGCCAGAGACCCAGTACTTC
CDR3: CASSSEWPETQYF

size: -
D: -
V: TRBV18
J: TRBJ1-4
DNA: TGTGCCAGCTCAGAGACAACGTATAATGAAAAACTGTTTTTT
CDR3: CASSETTYNEKLFF

size: -
D: -
V: TRBV4-2
J: TRBJ2-4
DNA: TGTGCCAGCAGCCAAGACGACATTCGGCAGGTGCGGGACATTCAGTACTTC
CDR3: CASSQDDIRQVRDIQYF

size: once
D: TRBD1
V: TRBV30
J: TRBJ1-6
DNA: TGTGCCTGGAGTCGACCAGGGACAGTAGGAAGTTCACCCCTCCACTTT
CDR3: CAWSRPGTVGSSPLHF

size: -
D: -
V: TRBV7-9
J: TRBJ2-3
DNA: TGTGCCAGCAGCCCACGAGGTCTGGGGAGCACAGATACGCAGTATTTT
CDR3: CASSPRGLGSTDTQYF

size: -
D: -
V: TRBV4-3
J: TRBJ1-6
DNA: TGCGCCAGCAGCCAAGCCTTAGGTAATTGGTGGGGGGACAAGTATAATTCACCCCTCCACTTT
CDR3: CASSQALGNWWGDKYNSPLHF

size: -
D: -
V: TRBV4-3
J: TRBJ1-1
DNA: TGCGCCAGCAGCCCGGGACGATCCGTGGACACTGAAGCTTTCTTT
CDR3: CASSPGRSVDTEAFF

size: -
D: -
V: TRBV29-1
J: TRBJ2-1
DNA: TGCAGCGTTGACGGAACCGGGAGCTTAGTAGATGAGCAGTTCTTC
CDR3: CSVDGTGSLVDEQFF

size: -
D: TRBD1
V: TRBV29-1
J: TRBJ2-3
DNA: TGCAGCGTTGAAGATGGACAGGTGGCAGATACGCAGTATTTT
CDR3: CSVEDGQVADTQYF

size: large
D: TRBD2
V: TRBV10-3
J: TRBJ2-1
DNA: TGTGCCATCAGTGAGTCTGTAGCGGGCAAATACAATGAGCAGTTCTTC
CDR3: CAISESVAGKYNEQFF

size: -
D: -
V: TRBV4-2
J: TRBJ1-4
DNA: TGTGCCAGCAGCCTTGCGACAGAAAATGAAAAACTGTTTTTT
CDR3: CASSLATENEKLFF

size: -
D: TRBD2
V: TRBV2
J: TRBJ2-4
DNA: TGTGCCAGCAGTGTAGGTCTAGCGGGTGTACCCAAAAACATTCAGTACTTC
CDR3: CASSVGLAGVPKNIQYF

size: -
D: -
V: TRBV12-3/TRBV12-4
J: TRBJ1-5
DNA: TGTGCCAGCAGTTTCGTTCAATATCAGCCCCAGCATTTT
CDR3: CASSFVQYQPQHF

size: -
D: TRBD1
V: TRBV29-1
J: TRBJ1-3
DNA: TGCAGCGTTGAAGAACGGGGACAGGGCGTAATAGGAAACACCATATATTTT
CDR3: CSVEERGQGVIGNTIYF

size: -
D: -
V: TRBV6-5
J: TRBJ2-7
DNA: TGTGCCAGCAGTTACTCTGGGGCCCTGACCTACGAGCAGTACTTC
CDR3: CASSYSGALTYEQYF

size: -
D: -
V: TRBV6-4
J: TRBJ2-3
DNA: TGTGCCAGCAGTGACTCAGAGGAGAGCACAGATACGCAGTATTTT
CDR3: CASSDSEESTDTQYF

size: few
D: TRBD2
V: TRBV7-3
J: TRBJ2-3
DNA: TGTGCCAGCAGCGTAGCGGGGGGTTCTACGCAGTATTTT
CDR3: CASSVAGGSTQYF

size: -
D: -
V: TRBV19
J: TRBJ1-1
DNA: TGTGCCAGTAGTTCCCCTCCGGGACGAGGGTCTTTGAACACTGAAGCTTTCTTT
CDR3: CASSSPPGRGSLNTEAFF

size: few
D: -
V: TRBV24-1
J: TRBJ1-2
DNA: TGTGCCACCAGTGATTTCGGAGGGGATGGCTACACCTTC
CDR3: CATSDFGGDGYTF

size: -
D: -
V: TRBV20-1
J: TRBJ2-5
DNA: TGCAGTGCTAGTTTCCCCCGACAGAGCCAAGAGACCCAGTACTTC
CDR3: CSASFPRQSQETQYF

size: -
D: -
V: TRBV5-6
J: TRBJ2-2
DNA: TGTGCCAGCAGCTTGGTAGCGGACAGCCGGGGCACCGGGGAGCTGTTTTTT
CDR3: CASSLVADSRGTGELFF

size: few
D: -
V: TRBV28
J: TRBJ2-5
DNA: TGTGCCAGCAGTTTCTCGACAGGCCAAGAGACCCAGTACTTC
CDR3: CASSFSTGQETQYF

size: once
D: -
V: TRBV6-6
J: TRBJ2-3
DNA: TGTGCCAGCAGAACAGGTCCTACAGATACGCAGTATTTT
CDR3: CASRTGPTDTQYF

size: -
D: -
V: TRBV5-6
J: TRBJ1-1
DNA: TGTGCCAGCACCGGACTCAGGGGTGCGACGAACACTGAAGCTTTCTTT
CDR3: CASTGLRGATNTEAFF

size: -
D: -
V: TRBV19
J: TRBJ2-7
DNA: TGTGCCAGTAGTAGGGACGAGACCTACGAGCAGTACTTC
CDR3: CASSRDETYEQYF

size: -
D: -
V: TRBV27
J: TRBJ2-5
DNA: TGTGCCAGCAGTTTATCGCCCTTGGTGGGGTTGTATCCAGAGACCCAGTACTTC
CDR3: CASSLSPLVGLYPETQYF

size: -
D: TRBD2
V: TRBV14
J: TRBJ2-7
DNA: TGTGCCAGCAGCCAAGATAGGTACAGCGGGGGCTCCTACGAGCAGTACTTC
CDR3: CASSQDRYSGGSYEQYF

size: -
D: -
V: TRBV12-3/TRBV12-4
J: TRBJ1-2
DNA: TGTGCCAGCAGTTTAAGCCAGTATGGCTACACCTTC
CDR3: CASSLSQYGYTF

size: -
D: -
V: TRBV27
J: TRBJ2-3
DNA: TGTGCCAGCAAGGAACTAAGGGTCAGCACAGATACGCAGTATTTT
CDR3: CASKELRVSTDTQYF

size: -
D: -
V: TRBV13
J: TRBJ1-3
DNA: TGTGCCAGCAGCCCCCGGCCTCGCGCTGGAAACACCATATATTTT
CDR3: CASSPRPRAGNTIYF

size: -
D: -
V: TRBV7-9
J: TRBJ1-1
DNA: TGTGCCAGCAGCCCACAGGGTTTCGTCACTGAAGCTTTCTTT
CDR3: CASSPQGFVTEAFF

size: -
D: -
V: TRBV4-3
J: TRBJ2-2
DNA: TGCGCCAGCAGCCAAGAGGCGGGGCCCAACACCGGGGAGCTGTTTTTT
CDR3: CASSQEAGPNTGELFF

size: once
D: -
V: TRBV10-3
J: TRBJ2-5
DNA: TGTGCCATCAGTGAGTCGATGGACAGAACCTCCAAGACCCAGTACTTC
CDR3: CAISESMDRTSKTQYF

size: -
D: -
V: TRBV3-1/TRBV3-2
J: TRBJ2-7
DNA: TGTGCCAGCAGCCAAGATACGGGGCTCCCGGACGAGCAGTACTTC
CDR3: CASSQDTGLPDEQYF

size: -
D: -
V: TRBV13
J: TRBJ1-4
DNA: TGTGCCAGCAGCTTGGCAGGGGACGAAAAACTGTTTTTT
CDR3: CASSLAGDEKLFF

size: -
D: TRBD1
V: TRBV19
J: TRBJ2-1
DNA: TGTGCCAGCGACAGGGCCCGGCTCTTC
CDR3: CASDRARLF

size: -
D: TRBD1
V: TRBV9
J: TRBJ2-1
DNA: TGTGCCAGCGGCCTTCCGCGGGGGGGACAGGGGGATGACACCTACAATGAGCAGTTCTTC
CDR3: CASGLPRGGQGDDTYNEQFF

size: large
D: -
V: TRBV6-6
J: TRBJ1-2
DNA: TGTGCCAGCAGCCTGGGTGAGGCTGGCTACACCTTC
CDR3: CASSLGEAGYTF

size: -
D: -
V: TRBV5-1
J: TRBJ2-2
DNA: TGCGCCAGCAGCGCGACAGCGACCGGGGAGCTGTTTTTT
CDR3: CASSATATGELFF

size: -
D: -
V: TRBV6-6
J: TRBJ2-5
DNA: TGTGCCAGCAGCGCCCAAGAGACCCAGTACTTC
CDR3: CASSAQETQYF

size: -
D: -
V: TRBV20-1
J: TRBJ1-3
DNA: TGCAGTGCTAGTAAGGGGGTTGGAAACACCATATATTTT
CDR3: CSASKGVGNTIYF